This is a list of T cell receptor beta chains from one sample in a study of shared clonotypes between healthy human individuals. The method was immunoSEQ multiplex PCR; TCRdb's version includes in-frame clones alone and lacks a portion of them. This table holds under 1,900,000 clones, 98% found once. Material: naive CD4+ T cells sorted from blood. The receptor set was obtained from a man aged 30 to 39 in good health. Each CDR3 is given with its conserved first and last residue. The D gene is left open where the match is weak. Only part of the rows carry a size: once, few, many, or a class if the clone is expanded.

CDR3nt: TGTGCCAGCAGTTACTTTCAGGGGGCGTGGGAGCAGTACTTC; CDR3aa: CASSYFQGAWEQYF; j_gene: TRBJ2-7; d_gene: TRBD1; abundance: .; v_gene: TRBV6-5
CDR3nt: TGCGCCAGCAGCTCCATCGGGACTGCTGCCTACGAGCAGTACTTC; CDR3aa: CASSSIGTAAYEQYF; j_gene: TRBJ2-7; d_gene: .; abundance: .; v_gene: TRBV5-1
CDR3nt: TGCAGCGTACACAGGGTAGTGGGTCCCAAAAACATTCAGTACTTC; CDR3aa: CSVHRVVGPKNIQYF; j_gene: TRBJ2-4; d_gene: .; abundance: .; v_gene: TRBV29-1
CDR3nt: TGCGCCAGCAGCTTTGAAGGGAGTGTATACGAGCAGTACTTC; CDR3aa: CASSFEGSVYEQYF; j_gene: TRBJ2-7; d_gene: .; abundance: .; v_gene: TRBV5-1
CDR3nt: TGTGCCAGCAGCTCAGGACAGGACCCCTACGAGCAGTACTTC; CDR3aa: CASSSGQDPYEQYF; j_gene: TRBJ2-7; d_gene: TRBD1; abundance: .; v_gene: TRBV7-7
CDR3nt: TGTGCCAGTAGTTGGGATAGCAATCAGCCCCAGCATTTT; CDR3aa: CASSWDSNQPQHF; j_gene: TRBJ1-5; d_gene: .; abundance: few; v_gene: TRBV19
CDR3nt: TGTGCCAGCAGCTTTTCTCAGGGGGCCTACAATGAGCAGTTCTTC; CDR3aa: CASSFSQGAYNEQFF; j_gene: TRBJ2-1; d_gene: TRBD1; abundance: once; v_gene: TRBV5-6
CDR3nt: TGTGCCAGCAGTGAGCGAACGGGCCCAGATACGCAGTATTTT; CDR3aa: CASSERTGPDTQYF; j_gene: TRBJ2-3; d_gene: .; abundance: .; v_gene: TRBV25-1
CDR3nt: TGTGCCAGCAGGCCCCCGGGACTAGCGGGAGAAAATACGCAGTATTTT; CDR3aa: CASRPPGLAGENTQYF; j_gene: TRBJ2-3; d_gene: TRBD2; abundance: .; v_gene: TRBV11-2
CDR3nt: TGTGCCAGCAGTGAATTTAAGGGGGGTAGTGAAAAACTGTTTTTT; CDR3aa: CASSEFKGGSEKLFF; j_gene: TRBJ1-4; d_gene: .; abundance: .; v_gene: TRBV25-1
CDR3nt: TGTGCCAGCAGCCAAATTTCGAGAAATGAGCAGTTCTTC; CDR3aa: CASSQISRNEQFF; j_gene: TRBJ2-1; d_gene: .; abundance: .; v_gene: TRBV4-2
CDR3nt: TGTGCCAGTAGTATACAGGGCCAGCTTCGCACTGAAGCTTTCTTT; CDR3aa: CASSIQGQLRTEAFF; j_gene: TRBJ1-1; d_gene: .; abundance: .; v_gene: TRBV19
CDR3nt: TGTGCCAGCAGCCAAGAGGCGGATCAGCCCCAGCATTTT; CDR3aa: CASSQEADQPQHF; j_gene: TRBJ1-5; d_gene: .; abundance: .; v_gene: TRBV4-2
CDR3nt: TGTGCCAGCAGCGTAGAAGGACTAGCGGGAGGAGAGAACACCGGGGAGCTGTTTTTT; CDR3aa: CASSVEGLAGGENTGELFF; j_gene: TRBJ2-2; d_gene: TRBD2; abundance: .; v_gene: TRBV9
CDR3nt: TGTGCCAGCAGCGAACTAATCGACAGTGCTAGCACAGATACGCAGTATTTT; CDR3aa: CASSELIDSASTDTQYF; j_gene: TRBJ2-3; d_gene: .; abundance: .; v_gene: TRBV7-6
CDR3nt: TGTGCCTGGAGTGGCCTCACACGGGGGGTAACTGGAAACACCATATATTTT; CDR3aa: CAWSGLTRGVTGNTIYF; j_gene: TRBJ1-3; d_gene: .; abundance: .; v_gene: TRBV30
CDR3nt: TGTGCCAGCAGTTACCGGGACTACCCCTCCTACGAGCAGTACTTC; CDR3aa: CASSYRDYPSYEQYF; j_gene: TRBJ2-7; d_gene: TRBD2; abundance: .; v_gene: TRBV6-5
CDR3nt: TGTGCCAGCAGCGTAGTCGGAGCGGGATTCAATGAGCAGTTCTTC; CDR3aa: CASSVVGAGFNEQFF; j_gene: TRBJ2-1; d_gene: TRBD2; abundance: .; v_gene: TRBV9
CDR3nt: TGCAGCGTTGATGCTAGCGGGATGGGCAATGAGCAGTTCTTC; CDR3aa: CSVDASGMGNEQFF; j_gene: TRBJ2-1; d_gene: TRBD2; abundance: once; v_gene: TRBV29-1
CDR3nt: TGTGCCAGTAGTATCGACAGGAGTAATCAGCCCCAGCATTTT; CDR3aa: CASSIDRSNQPQHF; j_gene: TRBJ1-5; d_gene: .; abundance: .; v_gene: TRBV19
CDR3nt: TGCGCCAGCAGTGAAAGGCTAGTGGATGGTTGGTACAATGAGCAGTTCTTC; CDR3aa: CASSERLVDGWYNEQFF; j_gene: TRBJ2-1; d_gene: .; abundance: .; v_gene: TRBV10-2
CDR3nt: TGCAGCGTTGGTCCCGGGGTGCATCAGCCCCAGCATTTT; CDR3aa: CSVGPGVHQPQHF; j_gene: TRBJ1-5; d_gene: .; abundance: .; v_gene: TRBV29-1
CDR3nt: TGTGCCAGCAGCTTAGCTAGCAGCTATCAGCCCCAGCATTTT; CDR3aa: CASSLASSYQPQHF; j_gene: TRBJ1-5; d_gene: .; abundance: .; v_gene: TRBV11-2
CDR3nt: TGTGCCAGCAGTGAAGACAGAAGCACAGATACGCAGTATTTT; CDR3aa: CASSEDRSTDTQYF; j_gene: TRBJ2-3; d_gene: .; abundance: .; v_gene: TRBV28
CDR3nt: TGCAGCGTTGGGAAAGACAGGGTCACCTACAATGAGCAGTTCTTC; CDR3aa: CSVGKDRVTYNEQFF; j_gene: TRBJ2-1; d_gene: TRBD1; abundance: .; v_gene: TRBV29-1
CDR3nt: TGTGCCAGCTCCGGCGGGAGGCCCCCCATAGATGAGCAGTTCTTC; CDR3aa: CASSGGRPPIDEQFF; j_gene: TRBJ2-1; d_gene: TRBD2; abundance: .; v_gene: TRBV18